This T cell receptor (beta chain) was found in a study of T cells in localized non-small cell lung cancer. The CDR3 length is 15 residues. Deletions cut 1 base from V and 5 bases from J, with 15 bases between. Germline values: CDR1 MNHEY, CDR2 SMNVEV (reference sequence). Assay used: immunoSEQ multiplex PCR; TCRdb lists only in-frame clones, some missing. The sample lists 59,000 or so clones, approximately 90% occurring once. The chain combines TRBV27 with TRBJ2-7, with D tentatively TRBD2 (5 bases). The receptor was derived from a man aged 35-75 years with stage I lung adenocarcinoma. The specimen comprised peripheral blood, sampled before any cancer treatment. Here the CDR3 reads CASSLYPGGWDEQYF. The CDR3 DNA follows: TGTGCCAGCAGTTTATACCCAGGAGGTTGGGACGAGCAGTACTTC.